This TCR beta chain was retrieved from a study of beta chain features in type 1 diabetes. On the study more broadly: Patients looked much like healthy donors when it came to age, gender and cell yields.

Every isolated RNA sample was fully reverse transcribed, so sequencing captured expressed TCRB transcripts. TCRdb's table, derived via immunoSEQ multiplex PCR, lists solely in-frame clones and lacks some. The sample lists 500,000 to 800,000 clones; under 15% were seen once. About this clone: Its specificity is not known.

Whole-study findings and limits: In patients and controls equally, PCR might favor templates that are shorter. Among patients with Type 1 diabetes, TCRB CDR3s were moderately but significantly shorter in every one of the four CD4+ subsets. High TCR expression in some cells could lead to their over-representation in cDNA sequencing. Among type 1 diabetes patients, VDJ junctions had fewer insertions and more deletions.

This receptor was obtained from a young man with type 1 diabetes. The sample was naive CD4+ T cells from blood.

CDR3 protein: CASSLGGFSAAPEAFF. CDR3 nucleotide sequence: TGTGCCAGCAGCTTGGGGGGTTTCAGCGCGGCCCCTGAAGCTTTCTTT. This sequence joins TRBV5-6 and TRBJ1-1, with unresolved D. The CDR3 sequence is 16 residues long. Per germline, CDR1 SGHDT and CDR2 YYEEEE. The V end was cut by 0 bases, the J end by 6 bases, with 18 bases between.